This T cell receptor (beta chain) was profiled in a study of cytomegalovirus exposure and HLA in healthy donors. The wider study: Earlier, 100 million or so unique TCR beta sequences were recovered from 170 million or so T cells by an analysis. The study, taken as a whole, reports: No immune exposure information besides CMV serostatus was available.

This CDR3 comprises 15 residues. The V end was cut by 5 bases, the J end by 3 bases, with 16 bases between. CDR1 LNHDA and CDR2 SQIVND come from the germline V gene (reference sequence). PCR was performed using 60 Vbeta and 13 Jbeta primers. Here immunoSEQ multiplex PCR was the method, and the copy in TCRdb shows in-frame clones only, minus some. This table has roughly 120,000 clones, 77% appearing once. Points on this clone: Its antigen is unknown.

Material for sequencing was PBMCs. This receptor was taken from a human donor in good health. This chain links TRBV19 with TRBJ1-1, with D maybe TRBD1 (5 bases). CDR3 protein: CASSGWTRGDTEAFF. In DNA, the CDR3 is TGTGCCAGTAGTGGATGGACACGTGGGGACACTGAAGCTTTCTTT.